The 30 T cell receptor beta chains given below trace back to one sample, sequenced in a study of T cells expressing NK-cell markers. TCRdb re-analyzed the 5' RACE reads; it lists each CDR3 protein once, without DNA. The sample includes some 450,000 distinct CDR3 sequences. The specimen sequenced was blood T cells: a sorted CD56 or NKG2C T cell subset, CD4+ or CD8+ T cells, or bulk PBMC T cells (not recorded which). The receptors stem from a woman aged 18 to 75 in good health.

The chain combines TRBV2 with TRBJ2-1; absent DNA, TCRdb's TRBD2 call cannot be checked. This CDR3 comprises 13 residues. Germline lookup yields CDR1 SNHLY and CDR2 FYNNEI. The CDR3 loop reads CASKRDRNNEQFF. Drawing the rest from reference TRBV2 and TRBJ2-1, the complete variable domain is EPEVTQTPSHQVTQMGQEVILRCVPISNHLYFYWYRQILGQKVEFLVSFYNNEISEKSEIFDDQFSVERPDGSNFTLKIRSTKLEDSAMYFCASKRDRNNEQFFGPGTRLTVL.

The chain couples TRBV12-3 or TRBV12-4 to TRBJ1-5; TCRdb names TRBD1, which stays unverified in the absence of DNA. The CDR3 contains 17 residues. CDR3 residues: CASSLWTGGYSNQPQHF.

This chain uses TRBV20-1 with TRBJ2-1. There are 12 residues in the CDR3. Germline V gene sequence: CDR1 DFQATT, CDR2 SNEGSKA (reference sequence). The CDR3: CSAPTDYNEQFF.

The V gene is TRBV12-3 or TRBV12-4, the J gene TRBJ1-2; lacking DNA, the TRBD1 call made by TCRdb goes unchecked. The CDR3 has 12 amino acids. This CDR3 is CASSLGARGYTF.

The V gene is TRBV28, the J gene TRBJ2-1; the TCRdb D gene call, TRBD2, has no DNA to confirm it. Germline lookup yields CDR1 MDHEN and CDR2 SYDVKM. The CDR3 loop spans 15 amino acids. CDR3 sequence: CASRGLAGDLDEQFF.

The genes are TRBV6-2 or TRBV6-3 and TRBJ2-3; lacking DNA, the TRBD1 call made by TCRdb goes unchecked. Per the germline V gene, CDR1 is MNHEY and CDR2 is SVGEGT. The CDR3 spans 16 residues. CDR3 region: CASSYGRARKTDTQYF.

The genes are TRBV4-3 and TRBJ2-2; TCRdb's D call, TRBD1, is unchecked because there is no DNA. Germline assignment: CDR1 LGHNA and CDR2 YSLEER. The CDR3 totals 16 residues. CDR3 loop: CASSQDTGWVTGELFF.

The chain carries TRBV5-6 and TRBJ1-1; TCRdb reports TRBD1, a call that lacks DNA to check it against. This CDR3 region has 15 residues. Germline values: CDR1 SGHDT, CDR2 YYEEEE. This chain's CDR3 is CASSPDRGLNTEAFF.

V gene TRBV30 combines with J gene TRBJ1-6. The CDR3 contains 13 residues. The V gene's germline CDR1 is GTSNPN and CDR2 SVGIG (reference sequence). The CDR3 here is CAWMPGGDSPLHF.

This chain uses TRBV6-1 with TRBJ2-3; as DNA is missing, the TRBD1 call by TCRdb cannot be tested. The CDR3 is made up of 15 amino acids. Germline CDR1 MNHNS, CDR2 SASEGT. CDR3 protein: CASSPGTPSTDTQYF.

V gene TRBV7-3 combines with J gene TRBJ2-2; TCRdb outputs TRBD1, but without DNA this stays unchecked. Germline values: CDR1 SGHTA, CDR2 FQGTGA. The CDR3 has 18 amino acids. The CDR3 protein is CASTQHRGPLAGAGELFF.

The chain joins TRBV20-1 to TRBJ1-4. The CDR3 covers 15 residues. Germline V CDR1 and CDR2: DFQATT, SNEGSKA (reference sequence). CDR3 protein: CSAIPAGTDGEKLFF.

CDR3 sequence reads: CASSYSLADNEQFF. The V gene is TRBV6-2 or TRBV6-3, the J gene TRBJ2-1; TCRdb selects TRBD2, and the lack of DNA leaves this call unchecked. There are 14 residues in the CDR3. The germline V gene has CDR1 MNHEY and CDR2 SVGEGT.

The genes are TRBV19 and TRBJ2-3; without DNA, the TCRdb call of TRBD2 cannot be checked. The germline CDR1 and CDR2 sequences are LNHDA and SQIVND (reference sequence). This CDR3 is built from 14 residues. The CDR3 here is CATTSAGGPDTQYF. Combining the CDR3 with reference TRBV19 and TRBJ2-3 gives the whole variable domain DGGITQSPKYLFRKEGQNVTLSCEQNLNHDAMYWYRQDPGQGLRLIYYSQIVNDFQKGDIAEGYSVSREKKESFPLTVTSAQKNPTAFYLCATTSAGGPDTQYFGPGTRLTVL.

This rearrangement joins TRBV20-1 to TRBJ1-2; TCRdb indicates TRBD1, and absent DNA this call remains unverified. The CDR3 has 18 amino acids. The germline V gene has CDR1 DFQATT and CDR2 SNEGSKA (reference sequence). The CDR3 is CSARFRLHRGAGNYGYTF.

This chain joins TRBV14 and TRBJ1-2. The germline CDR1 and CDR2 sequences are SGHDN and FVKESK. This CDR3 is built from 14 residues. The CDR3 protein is CASSQETSFYGYTF.

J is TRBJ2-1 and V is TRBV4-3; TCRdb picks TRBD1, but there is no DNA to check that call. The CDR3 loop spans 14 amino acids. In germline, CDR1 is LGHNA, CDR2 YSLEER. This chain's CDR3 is CASSRNRGLPEQFF.

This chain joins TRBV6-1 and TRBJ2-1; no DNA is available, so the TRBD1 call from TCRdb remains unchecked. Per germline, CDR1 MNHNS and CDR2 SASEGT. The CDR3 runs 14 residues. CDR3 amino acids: CASSPRAGVSEQFF.

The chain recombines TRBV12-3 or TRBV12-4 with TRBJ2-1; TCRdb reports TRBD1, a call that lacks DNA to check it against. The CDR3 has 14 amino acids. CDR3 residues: CASSFRNRGYEQFF.

The CDR3 loop reads CASSLVQSSYNSPLHF. The V gene is TRBV12-3 or TRBV12-4, the J gene TRBJ1-6. This CDR3 is 16 amino acids long.

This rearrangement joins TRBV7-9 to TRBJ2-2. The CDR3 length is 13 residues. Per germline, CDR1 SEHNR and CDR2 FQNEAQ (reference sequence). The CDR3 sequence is CASSFGWDGELFF.

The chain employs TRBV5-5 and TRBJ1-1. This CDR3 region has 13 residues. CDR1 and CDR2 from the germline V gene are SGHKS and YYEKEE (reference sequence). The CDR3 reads CASSPAEGPEAFF. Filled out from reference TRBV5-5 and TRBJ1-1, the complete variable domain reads DAGVTQSPTHLIKTRGQQVTLRCSPISGHKSVSWYQQVLGQGPQFIFQYYEKEERGRGNFPDRFSARQFPNYSSELNVNALLLGDSALYLCASSPAEGPEAFFGQGTRLTVV.

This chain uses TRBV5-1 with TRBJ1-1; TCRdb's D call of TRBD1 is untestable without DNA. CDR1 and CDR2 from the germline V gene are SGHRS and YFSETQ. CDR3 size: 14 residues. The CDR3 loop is CASSRTGANTEAFF.

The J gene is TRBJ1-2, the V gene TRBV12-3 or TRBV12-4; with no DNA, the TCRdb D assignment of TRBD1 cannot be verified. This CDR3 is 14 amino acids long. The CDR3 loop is CASSQTGANYGYTF.

The CDR3 loop is CSARKRFTGGETQYF. This chain connects TRBV20-1 to TRBJ2-5; the D call from TCRdb, TRBD1, cannot be confirmed without DNA. The CDR3 has 15 amino acids. Germline CDR1 is DFQATT and CDR2 is SNEGSKA (reference sequence).

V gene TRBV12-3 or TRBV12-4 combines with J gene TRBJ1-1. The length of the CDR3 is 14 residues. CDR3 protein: CASSPGLSNTEAFF.

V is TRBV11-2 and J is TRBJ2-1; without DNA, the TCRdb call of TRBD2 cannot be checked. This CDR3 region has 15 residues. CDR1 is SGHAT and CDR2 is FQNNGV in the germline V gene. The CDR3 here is CASSYQRGGQLEQFF.

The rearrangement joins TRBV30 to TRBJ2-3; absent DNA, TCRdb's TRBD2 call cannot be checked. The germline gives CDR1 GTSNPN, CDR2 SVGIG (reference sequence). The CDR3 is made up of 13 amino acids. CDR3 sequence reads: CAWDLLAVDTQYF.

CDR3 sequence reads: CSAHESGGAYNEQFF. The chain recombines TRBV20-1 with TRBJ2-1; TCRdb names TRBD2, which stays unverified in the absence of DNA. Germline-derived CDR1 and CDR2 are DFQATT and SNEGSKA (reference sequence). CDR3 length equals 15 residues.

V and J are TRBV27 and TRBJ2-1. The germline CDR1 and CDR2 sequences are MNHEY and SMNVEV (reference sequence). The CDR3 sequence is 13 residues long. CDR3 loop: CASSLRSWGEQFF.